The TCR beta chain described here comes from a study of T cell changes during pregnancy in multiple sclerosis. The CDR3 length is 17 residues. CDR1 is SGHRS, CDR2 YFSETQ, per germline. V was clipped by 4 bases and J by 1 base; unmatched bases: 2. Libraries were prepared by immunoSEQ multiplex PCR; TCRdb keeps only in-frame clonotypes and omits some of them. The sample records tens of thousands of clones, around 93% being singletons. This clonotype originated in a female donor with multiple sclerosis, enrolled in a pregnancy study. The sample was CD4+ T cells from peripheral blood mononuclear cells, taken in the second trimester of pregnancy. The chain uses TRBV5-1 and TRBJ2-6, with TRBD2 identical over 13 bases. The CDR3 sequence is CASSKTSGGSGANVLTF. CDR3 DNA: TGCGCCAGCAGCAAGACTAGCGGGGGGTCTGGGGCCAACGTCCTGACTTTC.